The T cell receptor beta chain described here comes from a study of immune evolution from preneoplasia to lung adenocarcinoma. This clone is medium-sized (0.01 to 0.1%) in the sample. Its antigen is as yet unknown. Whole-study results and caveats: Clonality was highest in normal lung, lower in later-stage lesions apparently.

The germline CDR1 and CDR2 sequences are SGHAT and FQNNGV. Trimming pared 8 bases from V and 2 bases from J, leaving 12 bases between. The CDR3 extends over 13 amino acids. Generated by immunoSEQ multiplex PCR, the TCRdb table keeps only in-frame clones and is missing some. The repertoire holds 5,500 to 7,500 clones, with 60% to 80% as singletons. After pathologic assessment, macro-dissection selected premalignant or tumor cells for extraction. Sequences were obtained from FFPE minimally invasive lung adenocarcinoma tissue. The receptor comes from a person aged 55 to 79 with lung adenocarcinoma. V and J are TRBV11-2 and TRBJ1-1, with no clear D. CDR3 residues: CASSRTENTEAFF. CDR3 bases: TGTGCCAGCTCCCGGACGGAAAACACTGAAGCTTTCTTT.